This T cell receptor beta chain was captured by sequencing in a study of blood T cells in healthy people across ages. Study-wide results and caveats: More naive CD4+ cells and higher diversity marked long-lived donors relative to aged donors. Measured against age, TCR beta diversity per million T cells decreased in a roughly linear manner.

A J-beta primer mix and a sample-barcoded 5' primer were used in a second PCR of roughly 6 to 12 cycles. Every cDNA molecule bore a tag from a template-switch adaptor containing 12 random nucleotides. TCRdb ran MiXCR on the 5' RACE reads and lists one entry per CDR3 protein. This sample has some 710,000 distinct CDR3 sequences, with about 45% found just once. Unmatched junction bases numbered 11, after V lost 5 bases and J lost 3 bases. The CDR3 is made up of 16 amino acids. Notes on this clonotype: Its target is unknown.

Each sample yielded at least 6.5 million isolated PBMCs. The rearrangement joins TRBV12-3 or TRBV12-4 to TRBJ2-3; 7 bases align to TRBD2. The TCR comes from a man older than 75 in good health. Sequencing was performed on blood. The CDR3 DNA reads TGTGCCAGCAGTCCTGGCGGGGGAGGAAGTACAGATACGCAGTATTTT. It translates to CASSPGGGGSTDTQYF.